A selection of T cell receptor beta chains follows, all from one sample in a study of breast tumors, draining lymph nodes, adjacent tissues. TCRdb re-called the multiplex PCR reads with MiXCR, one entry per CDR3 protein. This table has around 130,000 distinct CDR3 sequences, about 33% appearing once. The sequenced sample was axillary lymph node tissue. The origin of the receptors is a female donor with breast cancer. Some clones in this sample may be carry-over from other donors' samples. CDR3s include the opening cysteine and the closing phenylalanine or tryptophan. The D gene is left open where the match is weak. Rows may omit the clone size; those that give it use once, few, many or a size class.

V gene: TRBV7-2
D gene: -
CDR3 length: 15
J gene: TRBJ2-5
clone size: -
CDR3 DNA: TGTGCCAGCAGCGTGGGCAGCGGACACCAAGGGACCCGGTACTTC
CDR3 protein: CASSVGSGHQGTRYF

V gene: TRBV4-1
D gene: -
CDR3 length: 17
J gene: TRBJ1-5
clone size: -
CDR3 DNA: TGCGCCAGCAGCCCCTGGACACGGAATAGTGGCTATCAGCCCCAGCATTTT
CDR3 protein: CASSPWTRNSGYQPQHF

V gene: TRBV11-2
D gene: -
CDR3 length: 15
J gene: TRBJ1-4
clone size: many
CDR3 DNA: TGTGCCAGCAGCGGTCAGGGACGGGCTAATGAAAAACTGTTTTTT
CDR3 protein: CASSGQGRANEKLFF

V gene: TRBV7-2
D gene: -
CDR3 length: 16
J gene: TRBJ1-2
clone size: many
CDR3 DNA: TGTGCCAGCACATCCTCCGGAAGACTTACGAACTATGGCTACACCTTC
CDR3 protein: CASTSSGRLTNYGYTF

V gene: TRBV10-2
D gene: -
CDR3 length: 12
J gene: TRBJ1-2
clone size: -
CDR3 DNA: TGCGCCAGCAGTGAAGGGGGAGGTGGCTACACCTTC
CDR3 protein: CASSEGGGGYTF

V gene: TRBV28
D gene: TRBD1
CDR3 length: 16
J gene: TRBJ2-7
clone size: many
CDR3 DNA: TGTGCCAGCAGTTCCAGGACAGGGGCGAGCTCCTACGAGCAGTACTTC
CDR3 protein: CASSSRTGASSYEQYF

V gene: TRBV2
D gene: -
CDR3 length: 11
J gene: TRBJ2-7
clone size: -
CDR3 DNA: TGTGCCAGCAGGGGTCAGTACGAGCAGTACTTC
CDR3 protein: CASRGQYEQYF

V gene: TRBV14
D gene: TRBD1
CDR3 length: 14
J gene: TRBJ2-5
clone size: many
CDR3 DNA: TGTGCCAGCAGCTCCTCAGGGGGCCTGGAGACCCAGTACTTC
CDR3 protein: CASSSSGGLETQYF

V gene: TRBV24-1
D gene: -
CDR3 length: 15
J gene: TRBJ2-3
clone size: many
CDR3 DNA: TGTGCCACCAGTGATTTGAAGTTTGCCCCAGATACGCAGTATTTT
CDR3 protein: CATSDLKFAPDTQYF

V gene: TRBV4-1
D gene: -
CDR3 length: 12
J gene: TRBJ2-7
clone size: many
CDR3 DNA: TGCGCCAGCAGCCAAGATGGGATACTGCAGTACTTC
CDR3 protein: CASSQDGILQYF

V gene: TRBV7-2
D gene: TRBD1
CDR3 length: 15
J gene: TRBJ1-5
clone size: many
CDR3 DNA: TGTGCCAGCAGTGTAGTTACAGGGGGGAATCAGCCCCAGCATTTT
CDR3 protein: CASSVVTGGNQPQHF

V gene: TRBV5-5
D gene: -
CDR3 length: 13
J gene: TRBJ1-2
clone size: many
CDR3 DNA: TGTGCCAGCAGCTTGACCTCCCGGGATGGCTACACCTTC
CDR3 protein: CASSLTSRDGYTF

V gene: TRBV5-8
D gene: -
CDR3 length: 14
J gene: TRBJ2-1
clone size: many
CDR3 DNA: TGTGCCAGCAGCTTGGTTCGGTCAGTCAATGAGCAGTTCTTC
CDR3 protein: CASSLVRSVNEQFF

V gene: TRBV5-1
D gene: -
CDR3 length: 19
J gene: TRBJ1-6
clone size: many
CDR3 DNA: TGCGCCAGCAGCTTGGGCGATATGGGTCTGGTCTCCTATAATTCACCCCTCCACTTT
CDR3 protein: CASSLGDMGLVSYNSPLHF

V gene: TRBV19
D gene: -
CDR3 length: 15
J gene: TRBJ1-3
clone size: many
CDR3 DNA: TGTGCCAGTTACCGTGGTCGTAGCTCTGGAAACACCATATATTTT
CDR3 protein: CASYRGRSSGNTIYF

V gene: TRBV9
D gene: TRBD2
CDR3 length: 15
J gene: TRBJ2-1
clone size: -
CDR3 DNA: TGTGCCAGCAGCGTGGGCCTAGCGGGAGTCAATGAGCAGTTCTTC
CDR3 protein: CASSVGLAGVNEQFF

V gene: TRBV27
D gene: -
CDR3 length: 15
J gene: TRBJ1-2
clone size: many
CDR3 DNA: TGTGCCAGCAGTTTATTCTCCTACTCCCCTATGGGCTACACCTTC
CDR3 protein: CASSLFSYSPMGYTF

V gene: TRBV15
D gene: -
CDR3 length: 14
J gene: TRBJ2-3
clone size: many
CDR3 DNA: TGTGCCACCAGCAGAGATCGGGCCACAGATACGCAGTATTTT
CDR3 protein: CATSRDRATDTQYF

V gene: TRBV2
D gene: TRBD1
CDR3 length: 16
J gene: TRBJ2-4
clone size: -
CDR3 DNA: TGTGCCAGGGGGACAGGGGGCGCCGGGGATGAAAACATTCAGTACTTC
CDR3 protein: CARGTGGAGDENIQYF

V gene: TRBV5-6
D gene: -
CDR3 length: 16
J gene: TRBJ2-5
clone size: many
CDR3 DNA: TGTGCCAGCAGCTTATGGGGGGGGGCCCTCGGGGAGACCCAGTACTTC
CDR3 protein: CASSLWGGALGETQYF

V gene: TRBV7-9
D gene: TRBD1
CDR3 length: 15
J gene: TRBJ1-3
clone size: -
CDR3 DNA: TGTGCCAGCAGCCCCGGACAGGACTCTGGAAACACCATATATTTT
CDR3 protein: CASSPGQDSGNTIYF

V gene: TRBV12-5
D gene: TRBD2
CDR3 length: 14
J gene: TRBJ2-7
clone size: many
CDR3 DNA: TGTGCTAGTGGCCGGACTAGCGGGGTCGACGAGCAGTACTTC
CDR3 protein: CASGRTSGVDEQYF

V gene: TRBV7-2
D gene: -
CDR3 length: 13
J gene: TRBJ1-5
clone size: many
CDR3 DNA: TGTGCCAGCAGCCCCCAGGTGGGTCAGCCCCAGCATTTT
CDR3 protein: CASSPQVGQPQHF

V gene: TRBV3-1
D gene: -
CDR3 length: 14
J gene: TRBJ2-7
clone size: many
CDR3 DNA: TGTGCCAGCAGCCAAGGTAGTGAGTCCTACGAGCAGTACTTC
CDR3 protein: CASSQGSESYEQYF

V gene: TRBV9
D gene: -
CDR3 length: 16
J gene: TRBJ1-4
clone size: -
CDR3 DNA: TGTGCCAGCAGCCTTGACGGACGGACCTCTAATGAAAAACTGTTTTTT
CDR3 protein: CASSLDGRTSNEKLFF

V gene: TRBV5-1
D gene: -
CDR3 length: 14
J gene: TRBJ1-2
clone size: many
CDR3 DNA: TGCGCCAGCAGCTTAACTCAGGGTATCTATAGCTACACCTTC
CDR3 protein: CASSLTQGIYSYTF

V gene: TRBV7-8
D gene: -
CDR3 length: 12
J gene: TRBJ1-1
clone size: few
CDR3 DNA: TGTGCCAGCAGCTTGGGGCTGGGAGAAGCTTTCTTT
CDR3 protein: CASSLGLGEAFF

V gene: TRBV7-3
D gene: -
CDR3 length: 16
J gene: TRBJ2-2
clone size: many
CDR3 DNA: TGTGCCAGCAGCCCTAACGCCCCGGCCAACACCGGGGAGCTGTTTTTT
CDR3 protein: CASSPNAPANTGELFF

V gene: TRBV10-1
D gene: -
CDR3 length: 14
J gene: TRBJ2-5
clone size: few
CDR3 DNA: TGCGCCAGCAGTGAGTCCGGGAGCTGGGAGACCCAGTACTTC
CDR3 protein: CASSESGSWETQYF

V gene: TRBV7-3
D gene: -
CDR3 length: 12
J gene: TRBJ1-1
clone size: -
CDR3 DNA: TGTGCCAGCAGCCCCGAAACGGGTGAAGCTTTCTTT
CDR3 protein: CASSPETGEAFF

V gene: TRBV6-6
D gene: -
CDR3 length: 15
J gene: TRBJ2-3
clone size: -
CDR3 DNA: TGTGCCAGCAGTCACCCCTCGAGGGGGGGAGATACGCAGTATTTT
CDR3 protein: CASSHPSRGGDTQYF

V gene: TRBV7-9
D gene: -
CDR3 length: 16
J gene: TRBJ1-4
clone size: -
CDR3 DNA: TGTGCCAGCACTCAGACAGGAGCCACGGCTAATGAAAAACTGTTTTTT
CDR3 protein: CASTQTGATANEKLFF

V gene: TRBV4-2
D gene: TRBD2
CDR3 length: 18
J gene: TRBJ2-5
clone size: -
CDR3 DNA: TGTGCCAGCAGCCAAGATTTATCTAGCGGGGGGGCCGTGGAGACCCAGTACTTC
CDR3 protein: CASSQDLSSGGAVETQYF

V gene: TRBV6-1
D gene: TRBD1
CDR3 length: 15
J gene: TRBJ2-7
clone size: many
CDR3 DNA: TGTGCCACGAACCCCGGGACAGGGGACATCTACGAGCAGTACTTC
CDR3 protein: CATNPGTGDIYEQYF

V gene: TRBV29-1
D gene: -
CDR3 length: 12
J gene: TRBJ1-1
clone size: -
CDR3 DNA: TGCAGCAGCCGGGGTCAGAACACTGAAGCTTTCTTT
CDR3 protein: CSSRGQNTEAFF

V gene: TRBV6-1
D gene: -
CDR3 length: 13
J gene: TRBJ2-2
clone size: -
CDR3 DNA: TGTGCCAGCAAAAAGCCGCCGACAGGGGAGCTGTTTTTT
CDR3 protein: CASKKPPTGELFF

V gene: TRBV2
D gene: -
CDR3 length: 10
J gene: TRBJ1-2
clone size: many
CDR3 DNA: TGTGCCAGCAGCTGGTTTGGCTACACCTTC
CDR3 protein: CASSWFGYTF

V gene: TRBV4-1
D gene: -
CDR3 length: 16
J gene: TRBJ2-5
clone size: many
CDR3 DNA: TGCGCCAGCAGCCAAGGGCCGCCCCCCTTGGGGGAGACCCAGTACTTC
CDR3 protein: CASSQGPPPLGETQYF

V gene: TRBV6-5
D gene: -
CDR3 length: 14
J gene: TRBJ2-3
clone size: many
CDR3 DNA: TGTGCCAGCAGTAAGTGGGGGAGCACAGATACGCAGTATTTT
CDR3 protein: CASSKWGSTDTQYF

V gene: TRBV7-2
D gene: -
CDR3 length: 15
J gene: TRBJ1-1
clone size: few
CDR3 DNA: TGTGCCAGCAGCTTCACCGGACAGATGAACACTGAAGCTTTCTTT
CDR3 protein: CASSFTGQMNTEAFF

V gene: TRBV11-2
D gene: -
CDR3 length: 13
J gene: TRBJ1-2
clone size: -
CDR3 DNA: TGTGCCAGCAGTGAGGTGGAAAACTATGGCTACACCTTC
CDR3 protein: CASSEVENYGYTF

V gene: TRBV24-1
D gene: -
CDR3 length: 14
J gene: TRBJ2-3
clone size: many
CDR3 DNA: TGTGCCACCAGTCCTACGCGGGTCCCAGATACGCAGTATTTT
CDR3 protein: CATSPTRVPDTQYF

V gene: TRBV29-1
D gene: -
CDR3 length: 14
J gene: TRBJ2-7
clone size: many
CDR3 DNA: TGCAGCGTTGTCGAACAGGCCAACTCCTACGAGCAGTACTTC
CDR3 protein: CSVVEQANSYEQYF

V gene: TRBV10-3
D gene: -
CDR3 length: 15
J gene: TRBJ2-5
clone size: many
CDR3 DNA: TGTGCCATCAGCGCCGGTGCGGCGGTAAAAGAGACCCAGTACTTC
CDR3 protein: CAISAGAAVKETQYF

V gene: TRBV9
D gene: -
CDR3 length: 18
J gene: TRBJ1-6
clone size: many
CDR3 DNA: TGTGCCAGCAGCGTAGGTGATGGAAACACAGGCTATAATTCACCCCTCCACTTT
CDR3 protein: CASSVGDGNTGYNSPLHF

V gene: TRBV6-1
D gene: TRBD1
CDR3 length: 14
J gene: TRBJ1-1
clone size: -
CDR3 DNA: TGTGCCAGCAATGGACAGGGAGTGGGCACTGAAGCTTTCTTT
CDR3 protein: CASNGQGVGTEAFF

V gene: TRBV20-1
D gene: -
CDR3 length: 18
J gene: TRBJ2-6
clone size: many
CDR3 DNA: TGCAGTGCCCTTTCACAGGGTAAGGGGCCCTCTGGGGCCAACGTCCTGACTTTC
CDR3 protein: CSALSQGKGPSGANVLTF

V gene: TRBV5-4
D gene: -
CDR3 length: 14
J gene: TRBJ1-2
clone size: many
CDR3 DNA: TGTGCCAGCAGCTTAGGATGGGGTAACTATGGCTACACCTTC
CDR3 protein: CASSLGWGNYGYTF